This TCR beta chain was sequenced in a study of Ad26.COV2.S vaccination and SARS-CoV-2 variants (dated by TCRdb to the early 2020s). General notes on the study: Donors in the vaccine arm were drawn from COV1001, a multicentre, randomized, double-blind, placebo-controlled phase I-IIa trial testing Ad26.COV2.S in healthy adults. Ad26.COV2.S was administered intramuscularly at a dose of 5x10^10 or 1x10^11 viral particles, either as one shot or as two shots given 56 days apart. The specificity and breadth of SARS-CoV-2-reactive T cell receptors after Ad26.COV2.S vaccination were assessed by TCRbeta repertoire sequencing. The TCR-sequenced set comprised approximately 30 samples: about 19 Ad26.COV2.S vaccine recipients, 5 placebo recipients and 8 SARS-CoV-2 convalescent individuals. Trial participants were randomized into five groups of five, in which low-dose or high-dose Ad26.COV2.S was given once or twice, or placebo was given on both occasions. Throughout the experiments and outcome assessment, investigators stayed blinded to trial group allocation.

CDR1 and CDR2, per the germline V gene, are SQVTM and ANQGSEA. The CDR3 sequence holds 15 residues, the cysteine and phenylalanine included. Here the CDR3 DNA is all that survives: 45 bases in frame from base 1. The trim is 2 bases for V and 5 bases for J, with a gap of 18 bases between the germline ends. Concerning this clone: Its antigen is unknown. No base quality information exists; no much larger clone differs at one position.

This specimen's treatment or condition label, per the study, means: roughly 18 received Ad26.COV2.S at low or high dose, single or two shots; 5 received placebo; per-sample allocation not given. For vaccine and placebo recipients, repertoires were sequenced using samples collected on day 63 after the first injection. In Cohort 1b, fewer than 30 adults aged 18-55 years were enrolled at a single site in Boston, USA, between 29 July and 7 August 2020. Ad26.COV2.S consisted of a replication-incompetent adenovirus type 26 vector by which a prefusion-stabilized SARS-CoV-2 spike protein from the original Wuhan strain was expressed. TCRbeta CDR3 regions were sequenced with the immunoSEQ Assay. After extraction, genomic DNA underwent amplification by bias-controlled multiplex PCR, followed by high-throughput sequencing. Regarding the original processing steps: To quantify the absolute abundance of every unique TCRbeta CDR3 region, sequences were collapsed and filtered. Usable DNA was measured by amplifying reference genes present in all nucleated cells, and TCRbeta template counts were normalized to that usable DNA to estimate T cell fraction. Repertoire TCRs were annotated as SARS-CoV-2-specific when V gene, CDR3 amino acid sequence and J gene were exactly matched to a known reactive TCR set. The reference SARS-CoV-2 TCR set was obtained from MIRA and was filtered for enrichment in COVID-19-positive ImmuneCODE repertoires, whereby public or cross-reactive TCRs were removed. Based on the MIRA antigens, annotated TCRs were further analysed at the level of specific ORF or position within ORF. Breadth was defined as annotated unique rearrangements over total unique productive rearrangements; depth was the summed frequency of those rearrangements. TCR breadth was compared between groups using two-sided Wilcoxon rank-sum tests. TCRdb carries this immuneACCESS record with in-frame sequences only. Its versions omit some clonotypes, under half of them owing to an unresolved V gene in the studies checked, with the rest unexplained. The D gene and trimming were derived from the DNA, and the V and J assignments and clone size from that table. The sample has approximately 480,000 clones on record, around nine tenths of them singletons. The ten largest clones represent about 13% of the sample.

Points the paper makes about the study in general: The study lacked the statistical power to compare responses across vaccine doses or regimens. Comparable non-spike TCR breadth was observed between vaccine and placebo recipients, consistent with only spike being contained in the vaccine. After vaccination, substantial breadth of spike-specific CD8+ and CD4+ T cell responses was reported. It was noted by the authors that total T cell responses may have been underestimated by the TCR breadth and depth analyses. Spike-specific TCR breadth was higher in Ad26.COV2.S recipients than in placebo recipients (P = 0.0014).

Recombination connected TRBV29-1 to TRBJ1-1; a tentative D match to TRBD1 spans 5 bases. This TCR was sampled from a person between 18 and 59 years old who received the Ad26.COV2.S COVID-19 vaccine or a placebo. The sequences come from peripheral blood, collected in a trial of Ad26.COV2.S vaccine versus placebo. The CDR3 is CSVESQGGVRTEAFF. The nucleotide sequence reads TGCAGCGTTGAATCGCAGGGAGGAGTAAGGACTGAAGCTTTCTTT. This CDR3, with the reference TRBV29-1 and TRBJ1-1 proteins standing in past its ends, gives the full variable domain SAVISQKPSRDICQRGTSLTIQCQVDSQVTMMFWYRQQPGQSLTLIATANQGSEATYESGFVIDKFPISRPNLTFSTLTVSNMSPEDSSIYLCSVESQGGVRTEAFFGQGTRLTVV.